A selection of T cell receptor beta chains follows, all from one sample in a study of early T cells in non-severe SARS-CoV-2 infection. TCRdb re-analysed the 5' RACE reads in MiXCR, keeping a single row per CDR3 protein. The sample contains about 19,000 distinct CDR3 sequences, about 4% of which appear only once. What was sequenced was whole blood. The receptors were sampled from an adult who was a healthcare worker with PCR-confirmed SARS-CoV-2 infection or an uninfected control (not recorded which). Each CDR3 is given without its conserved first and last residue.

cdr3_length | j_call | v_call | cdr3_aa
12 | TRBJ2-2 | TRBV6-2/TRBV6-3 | ASIGQSNTGELF
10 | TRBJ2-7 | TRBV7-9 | ASSRGTYGQY
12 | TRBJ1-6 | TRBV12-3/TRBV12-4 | ASSLRQKNSPLH
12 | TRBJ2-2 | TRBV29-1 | SGRRDSYTGELF
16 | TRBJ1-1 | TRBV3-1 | ASSHAVGDPILFTEAF
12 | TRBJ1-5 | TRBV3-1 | ASSQGQHNQPQH
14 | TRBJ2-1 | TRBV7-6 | ASSLSSGGAHNEQF
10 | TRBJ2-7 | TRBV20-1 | SARVAPYEQY
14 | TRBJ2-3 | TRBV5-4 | ASSSLGGGWGDTQY
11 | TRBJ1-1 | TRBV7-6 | ASSFNRNTEAF
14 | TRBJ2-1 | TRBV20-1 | SANPPGPGGPNEQF
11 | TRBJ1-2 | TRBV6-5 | ASSKGADYGYT
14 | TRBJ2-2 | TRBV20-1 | SARDQGQGSTGELF
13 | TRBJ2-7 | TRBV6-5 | ASKLAHDSSYEQY
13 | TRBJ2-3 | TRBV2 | ASRGTAPSTDTQY
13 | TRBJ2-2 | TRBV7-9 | ASSLWLGDTGELF
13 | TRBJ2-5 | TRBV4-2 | ASSQAGRYQETQY
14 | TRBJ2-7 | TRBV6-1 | ASSPLSTGPIHEQY